A selection of T cell receptor beta chains follows, all from one sample in a study of blood T cell repertoires in COVID-19. Libraries were prepared by immunoSEQ multiplex PCR; TCRdb keeps only in-frame clonotypes and omits some of them. This table holds over 150,000 clones, roughly 88% found once. Sample: peripheral blood. These receptors were collected from a man over 45 with COVID-19, enrolled during active disease. Both conserved end residues are part of each CDR3. The order of the fields is D gene, J gene, V gene, CDR3 protein. D genes are given only for firm matches.

D gene: .; J gene: TRBJ1-1; V gene: TRBV5-6; CDR3 protein: CASTPRVGGAFF
D gene: .; J gene: TRBJ2-7; V gene: TRBV28; CDR3 protein: CASSPGGPPGNEQYF
D gene: .; J gene: TRBJ2-1; V gene: TRBV19; CDR3 protein: CASSIIGGRGGNEQFF
D gene: TRBD2; J gene: TRBJ2-5; V gene: TRBV5-4; CDR3 protein: CASSLRLAGGGETQYF
D gene: TRBD1; J gene: TRBJ1-2; V gene: TRBV27; CDR3 protein: CASSLKQGADTNYGYTF
D gene: .; J gene: TRBJ2-7; V gene: TRBV12-3/TRBV12-4; CDR3 protein: CASSTNRYEQYF
D gene: TRBD1; J gene: TRBJ2-7; V gene: TRBV9; CDR3 protein: CASSVAPGTGYEQYF
D gene: .; J gene: TRBJ1-6; V gene: TRBV19; CDR3 protein: CASSLTGNNSPLHF
D gene: .; J gene: TRBJ2-1; V gene: TRBV24-1; CDR3 protein: CATSDPRGDGRNEQFF
D gene: TRBD1; J gene: TRBJ1-1; V gene: TRBV29-1; CDR3 protein: CSVKTGARAFF
D gene: TRBD1; J gene: TRBJ2-2; V gene: TRBV28; CDR3 protein: CASSPELGQGANTGELFF
D gene: TRBD1; J gene: TRBJ1-6; V gene: TRBV30; CDR3 protein: CAWEKGQGWSPLHF
D gene: .; J gene: TRBJ1-3; V gene: TRBV12-5; CDR3 protein: CASGLGQILSGNTIYF
D gene: .; J gene: TRBJ1-2; V gene: TRBV19; CDR3 protein: CASSMGGLGGYTF
D gene: TRBD2; J gene: TRBJ2-3; V gene: TRBV19; CDR3 protein: CASSRNSGGSTDTQYF
D gene: .; J gene: TRBJ2-3; V gene: TRBV30; CDR3 protein: CAWSVSADTQYF
D gene: .; J gene: TRBJ1-3; V gene: TRBV30; CDR3 protein: CAWSAGFSGNTIYF
D gene: TRBD1; J gene: TRBJ2-2; V gene: TRBV7-2; CDR3 protein: CASSSAGQGTGELFF